The entry below describes one TCR beta chain. Its specificity is not known. Produced via immunoSEQ multiplex PCR; TCRdb's table is partial and in-frame only. The data show about 91,000 clones, 86% seen once. Germline-derived CDR1 and CDR2 are SGHAT and FQNNGV. Trimming left V 1 base short and J 0 bases short, with 16 bases between. The CDR3 contains 17 residues. The sample is drawn from a study of OX40 agonist ivuxolimab in advanced cancers. Study-level findings and limits: Among T cells, CD8+ cells averaged more expanded clones than CD4+ cells.

With autoimmune disease history or systemic immunosuppression, patients were excluded. The chain employs TRBV11-2 and TRBJ2-7; D remains unclear. This receptor was obtained from an adult with an advanced solid tumor such as melanoma, head and neck, liver or kidney cancer. The sample consisted of CD4+ or CD8+ T cells sorted from blood, taken in a trial of the OX40 agonist ivuxolimab. CDR3 DNA: TGTGCCAGCAGCTTAGGGGTGAGGTTGGTTAGCTCCTACGAGCAGTACTTC. Residues: CASSLGVRLVSSYEQYF.